This T cell receptor beta chain comes out of a study of shared clonotypes between healthy human individuals. Sequencing was performed with immunoSEQ multiplex PCR; in TCRdb, only in-frame clones are kept and a portion is missing. The table records millions of clones, more than 80% of them present only once. V gave up 5 bases and J gave up 5 bases, with 9 bases separating them. This CDR3 has 12 amino acids. Per germline, CDR1 SGHTA and CDR2 FQGNSA. Concerning this clone itself: Its antigen is not known. The same CDR3 arises from other DNA sequences in this sample as well.

Whole-study findings and limits: Non-shared clonotypes had lower generation probabilities than clonotypes shared by all four sorted-subset donors. Blood was the only sampled material, and tissue repertoires likely differ. The donor pool, a small one, limited the genetic and exposure-history diversity represented. An expected dependence of interdonor clonotype sharing on sequencing depth was noted.

This receptor was identified in a man aged 18 to 29 in good health. The chain employs TRBV7-2 and TRBJ2-5, with D tentatively TRBD2 (6 bases). The sequenced sample was naive CD4+ T cells sorted from blood. Subset: CD45RA+ positively selected. DNA for the CDR3: TGTGCCAGCAGCCCCGGGAGTGAGACCCAGTACTTC. Translating it yields CASSPGSETQYF. Variable domain in full (rest from reference TRBV7-2 and TRBJ2-5): GAGVSQSPSNKVTEKGKDVELRCDPISGHTALYWYRQSLGQGLEFLIYFQGNSAPDKSGLPSDRFSAERTGGSVSTLTIQRTQQEDSAVYLCASSPGSETQYFGPGTRLLVL.